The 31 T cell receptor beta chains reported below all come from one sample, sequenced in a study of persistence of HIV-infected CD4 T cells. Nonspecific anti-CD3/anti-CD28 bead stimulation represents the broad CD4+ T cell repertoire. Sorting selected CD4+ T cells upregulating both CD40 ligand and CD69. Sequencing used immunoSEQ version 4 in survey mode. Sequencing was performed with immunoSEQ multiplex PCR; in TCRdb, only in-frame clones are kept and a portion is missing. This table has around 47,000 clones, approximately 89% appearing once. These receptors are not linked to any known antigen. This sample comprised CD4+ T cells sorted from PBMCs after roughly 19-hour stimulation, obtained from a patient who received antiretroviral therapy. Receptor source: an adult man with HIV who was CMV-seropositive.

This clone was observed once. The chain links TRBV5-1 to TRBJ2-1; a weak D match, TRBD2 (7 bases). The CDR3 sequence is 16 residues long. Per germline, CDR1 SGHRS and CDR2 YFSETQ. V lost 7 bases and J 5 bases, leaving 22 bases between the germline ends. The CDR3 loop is CASWGPLGGTNNEQFF. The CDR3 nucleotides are TGCGCCAGCTGGGGACCGCTCGGGGGGACAAACAATGAGCAGTTCTTC.

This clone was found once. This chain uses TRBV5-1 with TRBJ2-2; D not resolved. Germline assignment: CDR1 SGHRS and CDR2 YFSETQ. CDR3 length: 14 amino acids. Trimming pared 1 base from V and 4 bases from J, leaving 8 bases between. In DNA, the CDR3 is TGCGCCAGCAGCTTGCGGGTCGGCACCGGGGAGCTGTTTTTT. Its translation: CASSLRVGTGELFF.

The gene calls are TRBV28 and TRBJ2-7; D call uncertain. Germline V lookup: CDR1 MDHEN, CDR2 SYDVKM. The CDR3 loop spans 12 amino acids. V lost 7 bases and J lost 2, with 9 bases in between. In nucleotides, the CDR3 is TGTGCCAGCACGACGGAAACCTACGAGCAGTACTTC. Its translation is CASTTETYEQYF.

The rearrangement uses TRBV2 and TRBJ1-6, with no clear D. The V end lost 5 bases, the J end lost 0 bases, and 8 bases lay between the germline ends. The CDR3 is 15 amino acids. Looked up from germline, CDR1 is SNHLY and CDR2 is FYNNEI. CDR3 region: CASSFGSSYNSPLHF. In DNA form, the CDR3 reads TGTGCCAGCAGTTTCGGAAGCTCCTATAATTCACCCCTCCACTTT.

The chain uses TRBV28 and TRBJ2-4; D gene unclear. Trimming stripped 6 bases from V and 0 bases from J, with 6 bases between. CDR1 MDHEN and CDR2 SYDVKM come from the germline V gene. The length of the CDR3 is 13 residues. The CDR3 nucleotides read TGTGCCAGCAGAGACATAGCCAAAAACATTCAGTACTTC. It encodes CASRDIAKNIQYF.

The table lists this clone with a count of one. CDR3 sequence: CASSPGTGIRETQYF. For the CDR3, the DNA is TGTGCCAGCAGCCCCGGGACAGGGATCCGAGAGACCCAGTACTTC. The J gene is TRBJ2-5, the V gene TRBV2; 9 bases match TRBD1. Germline-derived CDR1 and CDR2 are SNHLY and FYNNEI. The CDR3 sequence is 15 residues long. The V and J ends lost 6 bases and 4 bases, in that order; junction bases with no gene match: 9.

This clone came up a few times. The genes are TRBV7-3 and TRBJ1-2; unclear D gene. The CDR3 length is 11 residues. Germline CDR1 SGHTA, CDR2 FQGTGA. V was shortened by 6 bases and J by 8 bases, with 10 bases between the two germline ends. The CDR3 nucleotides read TGTGCCAGCAGGGGAGGAAGAGGCTACACCTTC. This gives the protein CASRGGRGYTF.

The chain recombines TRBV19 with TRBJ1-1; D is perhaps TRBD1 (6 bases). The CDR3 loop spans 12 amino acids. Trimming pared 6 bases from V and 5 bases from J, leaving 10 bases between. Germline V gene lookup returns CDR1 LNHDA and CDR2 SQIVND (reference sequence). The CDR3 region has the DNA TGTGCCAGTAGCGGGGACACTACTGAAGCTTTCTTT. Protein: CASSGDTTEAFF. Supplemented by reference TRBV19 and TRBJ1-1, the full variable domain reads DGGITQSPKYLFRKEGQNVTLSCEQNLNHDAMYWYRQDPGQGLRLIYYSQIVNDFQKGDIAEGYSVSREKKESFPLTVTSAQKNPTAFYLCASSGDTTEAFFGQGTRLTVV.

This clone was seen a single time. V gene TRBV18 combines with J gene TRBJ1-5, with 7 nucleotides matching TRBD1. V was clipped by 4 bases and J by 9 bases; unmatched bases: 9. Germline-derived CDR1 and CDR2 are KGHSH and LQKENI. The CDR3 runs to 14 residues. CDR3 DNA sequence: TGTGCCAGCTCACTAGGACAGGCCACGGGGCCCCAGCATTTT. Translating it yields CASSLGQATGPQHF.

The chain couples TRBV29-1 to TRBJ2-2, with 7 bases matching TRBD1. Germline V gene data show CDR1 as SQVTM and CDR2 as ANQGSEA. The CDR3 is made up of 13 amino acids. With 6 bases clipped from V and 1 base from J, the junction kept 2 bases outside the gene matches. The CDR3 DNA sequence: TGCAGCGTGAGACAGGGGAACACCGGGGAGCTGTTTTTT. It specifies CSVRQGNTGELFF.

CDR3 in amino acids: CASSGGSGGFTDTQYF. CDR3 coding DNA: TGTGCCAGCAGCGGAGGTAGCGGGGGGTTCACAGATACGCAGTATTTT. V gene TRBV19 combines with J gene TRBJ2-3; 10 bases are shared with TRBD2. Unmatched junction bases numbered 11, after V lost 9 bases and J lost 2 bases. CDR3 length: 16 residues. CDR1 is LNHDA and CDR2 is SQIVND in the germline V gene (reference sequence). Combining the CDR3 with reference TRBV19 and TRBJ2-3 gives the whole variable domain DGGITQSPKYLFRKEGQNVTLSCEQNLNHDAMYWYRQDPGQGLRLIYYSQIVNDFQKGDIAEGYSVSREKKESFPLTVTSAQKNPTAFYLCASSGGSGGFTDTQYFGPGTRLTVL.

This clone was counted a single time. This chain's CDR3 is CASRKPQGAHYGYTF. CDR3 nucleotide sequence: TGTGCCAGTAGAAAGCCCCAGGGGGCACACTATGGCTACACCTTC. This rearrangement joins TRBV19 to TRBJ1-2, with 8 bases matching TRBD1. V was clipped by 6 bases and J by 3 bases; unmatched bases: 9. The CDR3 consists of 15 residues. Germline CDR1 LNHDA, CDR2 SQIVND (reference sequence).

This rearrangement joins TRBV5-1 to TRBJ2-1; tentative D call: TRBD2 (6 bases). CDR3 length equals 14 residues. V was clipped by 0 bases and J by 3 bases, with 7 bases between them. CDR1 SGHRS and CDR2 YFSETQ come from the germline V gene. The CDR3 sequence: CASSLGGDYNEQFF. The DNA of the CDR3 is TGCGCCAGCAGCTTGGGCGGGGACTACAATGAGCAGTTCTTC.

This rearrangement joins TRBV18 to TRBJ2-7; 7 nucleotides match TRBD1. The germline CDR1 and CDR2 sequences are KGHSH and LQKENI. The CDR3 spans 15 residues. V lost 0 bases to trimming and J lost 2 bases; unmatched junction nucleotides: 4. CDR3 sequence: CASSPPDRATYEQYF. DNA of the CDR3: TGTGCCAGCTCACCACCCGACAGGGCGACCTACGAGCAGTACTTC.

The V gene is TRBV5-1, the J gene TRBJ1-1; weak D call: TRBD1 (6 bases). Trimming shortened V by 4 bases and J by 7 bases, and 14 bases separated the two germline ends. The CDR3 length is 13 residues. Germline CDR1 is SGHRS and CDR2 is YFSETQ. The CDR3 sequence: CASSKDSTNEAFF. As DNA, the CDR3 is TGCGCCAGCAGCAAGGACAGTACTAATGAAGCTTTCTTT.

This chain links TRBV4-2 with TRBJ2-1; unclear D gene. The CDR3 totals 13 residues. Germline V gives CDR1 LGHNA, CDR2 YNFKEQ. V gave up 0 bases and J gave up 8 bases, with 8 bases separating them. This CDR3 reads CASSQDSLDEQFF. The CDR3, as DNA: TGTGCCAGCAGCCAAGATAGTCTGGATGAGCAGTTCTTC.

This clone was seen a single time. The CDR3 DNA reads TGTGCCAGCAGCCAGCCACTGAGTCCAACTAATGAAAAACTGTTTTTT. It codes for CASSQPLSPTNEKLFF. The J gene is TRBJ1-4, the V gene TRBV14; D gene unclear. This CDR3 is built from 16 residues. V was clipped by 3 bases and J by 0 bases, with 11 bases between them. Germline CDR1 is SGHDN and CDR2 is FVKESK.

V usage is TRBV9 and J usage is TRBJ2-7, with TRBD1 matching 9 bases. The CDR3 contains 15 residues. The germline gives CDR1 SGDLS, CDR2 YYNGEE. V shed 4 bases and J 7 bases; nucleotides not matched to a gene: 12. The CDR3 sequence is CASSPSTGGWEEQYF. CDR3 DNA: TGTGCCAGCAGCCCCTCAACAGGGGGCTGGGAGGAGCAGTACTTC.

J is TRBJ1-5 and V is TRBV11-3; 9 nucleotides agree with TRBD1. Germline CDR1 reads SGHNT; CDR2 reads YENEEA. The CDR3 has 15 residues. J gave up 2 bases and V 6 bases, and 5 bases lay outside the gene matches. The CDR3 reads CASRRQGEGNQPQHF. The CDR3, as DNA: TGTGCCAGCAGACGACAGGGGGAGGGCAATCAGCCCCAGCATTTT.

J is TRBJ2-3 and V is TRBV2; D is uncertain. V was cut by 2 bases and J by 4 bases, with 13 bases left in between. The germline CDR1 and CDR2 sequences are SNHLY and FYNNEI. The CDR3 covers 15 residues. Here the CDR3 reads CASSERLSGADTQYF. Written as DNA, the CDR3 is TGTGCCAGCAGTGAACGACTCTCTGGGGCAGATACGCAGTATTTT.

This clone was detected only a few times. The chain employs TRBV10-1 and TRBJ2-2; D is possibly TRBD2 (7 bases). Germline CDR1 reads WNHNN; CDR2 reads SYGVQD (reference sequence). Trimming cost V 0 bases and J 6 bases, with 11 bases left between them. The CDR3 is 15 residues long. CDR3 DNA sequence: TGCGCCAGCAGTGAGTCGAGGGGGGGGCCCGGGGAGCTGTTTTTT. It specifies CASSESRGGPGELFF.

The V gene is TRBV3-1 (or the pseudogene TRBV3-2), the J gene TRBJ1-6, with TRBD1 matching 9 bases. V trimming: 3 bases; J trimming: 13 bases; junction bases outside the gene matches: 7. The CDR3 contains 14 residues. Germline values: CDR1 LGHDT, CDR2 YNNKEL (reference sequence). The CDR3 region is CASSHRDRDPPLHF. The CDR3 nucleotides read TGTGCCAGCAGCCACCGGGACAGGGATCCGCCCCTCCACTTT.

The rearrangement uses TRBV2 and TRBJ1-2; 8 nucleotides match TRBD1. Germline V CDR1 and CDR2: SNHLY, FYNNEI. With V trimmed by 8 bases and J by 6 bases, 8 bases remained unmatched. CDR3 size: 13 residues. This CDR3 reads CASWAGGADGYTF. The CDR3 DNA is TGTGCCAGCTGGGCAGGGGGCGCGGATGGCTACACCTTC.

The CDR3 sequence: CASSPWNTEAFF. The DNA for the CDR3 is TGTGCCAGCAGCCCCTGGAACACTGAAGCTTTCTTT. The chain has TRBV12-3 or TRBV12-4 and TRBJ1-1; D not certain. The CDR3 length is 12 residues. With 6 bases removed from V and 1 base from J, the gap between germline ends came to 6 bases.

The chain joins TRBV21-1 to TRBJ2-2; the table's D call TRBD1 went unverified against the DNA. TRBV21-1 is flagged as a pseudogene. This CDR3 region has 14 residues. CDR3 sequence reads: CASSKWTGPGELFF. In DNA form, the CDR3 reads TGTGCCAGCAGCAAATGGACAGGCCCCGGGGAGCTGTTTTTT.

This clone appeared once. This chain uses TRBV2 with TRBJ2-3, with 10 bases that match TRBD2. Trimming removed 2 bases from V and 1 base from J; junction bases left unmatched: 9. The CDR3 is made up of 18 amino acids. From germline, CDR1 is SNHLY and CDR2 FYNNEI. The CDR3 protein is CASSENRLAGARTDTQYF. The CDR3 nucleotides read TGTGCCAGCAGTGAAAACCGTCTAGCGGGGGCTCGCACAGATACGCAGTATTTT.

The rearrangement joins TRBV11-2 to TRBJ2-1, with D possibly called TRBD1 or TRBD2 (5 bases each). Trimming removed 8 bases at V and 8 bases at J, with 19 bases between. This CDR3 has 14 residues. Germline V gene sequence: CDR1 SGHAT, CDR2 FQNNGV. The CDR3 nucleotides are TGTGCCAGCGTACGCCTAGCAAGAGGGGATGAGCAGTTCTTC. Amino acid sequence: CASVRLARGDEQFF.

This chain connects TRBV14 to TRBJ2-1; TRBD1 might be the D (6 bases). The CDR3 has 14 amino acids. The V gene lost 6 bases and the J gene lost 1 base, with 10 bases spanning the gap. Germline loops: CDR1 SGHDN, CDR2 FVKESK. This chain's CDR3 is CASSRTVSYNEQFF. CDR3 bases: TGTGCCAGCAGTCGGACAGTTTCCTACAATGAGCAGTTCTTC.

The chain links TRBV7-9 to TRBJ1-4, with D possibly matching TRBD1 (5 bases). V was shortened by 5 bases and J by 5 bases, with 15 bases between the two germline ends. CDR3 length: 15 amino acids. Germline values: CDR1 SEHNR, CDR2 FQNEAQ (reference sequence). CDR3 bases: TGTGCCAGCAGCGAATGGGGGGAGGGGAATGAAAAACTGTTTTTT. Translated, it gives CASSEWGEGNEKLFF. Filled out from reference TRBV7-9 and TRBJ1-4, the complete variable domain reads DTGVSQNPRHKITKRGQNVTFRCDPISEHNRLYWYRQTLGQGPEFLTYFQNEAQLEKSRLLSDRFSAERPKGSFSTLEIQRTEQGDSAMYLCASSEWGEGNEKLFFGSGTQLSVL.

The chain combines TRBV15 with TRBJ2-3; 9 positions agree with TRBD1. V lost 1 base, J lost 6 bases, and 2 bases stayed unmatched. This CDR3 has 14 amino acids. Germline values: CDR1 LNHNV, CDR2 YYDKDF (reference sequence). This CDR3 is CATSRGGTGDTQYF. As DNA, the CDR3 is TGTGCCACCAGCAGAGGGGGGACAGGGGATACGCAGTATTTT.

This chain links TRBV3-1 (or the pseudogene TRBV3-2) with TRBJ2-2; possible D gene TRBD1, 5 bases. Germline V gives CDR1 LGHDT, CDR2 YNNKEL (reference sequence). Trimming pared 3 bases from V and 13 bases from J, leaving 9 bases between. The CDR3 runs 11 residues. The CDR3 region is CASSQSQGLFF. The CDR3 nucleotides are TGTGCCAGCAGCCAGAGTCAGGGGCTGTTTTTT.